This T cell receptor beta chain was found in a study of T-cell memory formation after mild COVID-19 (TCRdb year 2021). As for the study more broadly: Most TCR sequence clusters were specific to one of the two donors. T-cell clones expanding and contracting after mild COVID-19 in two donors were tracked by longitudinal TCRalpha and TCRbeta repertoire sequencing. The cohort was made up of two young adult volunteers, one female and one male, who were previously healthy. What the research found in general, with its limitations: Some responding clones were found in pre-infection memory, which suggests that pre-existing cross-reactive memory T cells took part in the SARS-CoV-2 response. The study included only a couple of mild cases, and larger cohorts that include severe cases with pre-infection samples were judged to be necessary. Clones contracting from day 15 to 85 had balanced CD4/CD8 phenotypes, while a second wave expanding from day 15 to 37 was biased towards CD4+. The second-wave clones that peaked on day 37 were not confirmed to be SARS-CoV-2 specific. Contracting CD4+ clones turned up mainly in the CM and EM memory subsets, whereas EMRA was where CD8+ clones were enriched.

The run used an Illumina NovaSeq 6000. TCRalpha and TCRbeta cDNA libraries were built by 5'RACE with constant-segment primers, adding sample barcodes and unique molecular identifiers. RNA was extracted from every sample with Trizol reagent. Libraries were amplified in two PCR steps, with a second sample barcode and Illumina TruSeq adapters added in the second step. The libraries were sequenced on an Illumina NovaSeq using 2 x 150 bp paired-end reads. The paper's processing steps were these. Reads were demultiplexed and collapsed into UMI-guided consensus sequences with migec v1.2.7. With mixcr v2.1.11, UMI consensuses were aligned to TRA and TRB V and J templates and assembled into clonotypes. Expanded or contracted clonotypes were those called significant by both edgeR and NoisET, with noise models trained on biological replicates. For edgeR calls, the cutoffs were a false discovery rate-adjusted p below 0.01 and a log2 fold-change threshold of 1. PCA with hierarchical clustering of max-normalized trajectories of the 1000 most abundant clonotypes was used as exploratory dynamics analysis. Separately sequenced CD4+ and CD8+ repertoires were used to assign a CD4 or CD8 phenotype to each responding clone. The public reads were reanalyzed by TCRdb: fastp trimming at Q25, MiXCR alignment, in-frame beta chains only. Records with the same CDR3 protein are collapsed into one entry carrying the most frequent genes and DNA. V and J calls and clone size were set by TCRdb, not the authors. For this sample there are 100,000 to 140,000 distinct CDR3 sequences; over 13% appear just once. Under 45% of the sample comes from the top ten.

Ficoll-Paque density gradient centrifugation was the method used to isolate PBMCs. This clonotype has more than one count but fewer than ten. The antigen it binds to is not known. No quality values exist for individual bases; no much larger clone is one base distant. V is cut by 3 bases and J by 2 bases, and the space between the germline ends is 9 bases. Spanning cysteine to phenylalanine, the CDR3 consists of 13 amino acids. Only the CDR3 part of the read is kept: 39 bases, read in frame from the first base. The germline V gene provides CDR1 SQVTM and CDR2 ANQGSEA. The TCR was taken from a man aged 18 to 29 who had mild COVID-19 (a few samples of this study predate the infection). The sample titles of this study are shuffled in the database, so cell type and time point are left out; the donor was told from shared clones. The chain is made from TRBV29-1 and TRBJ2-3; the D gene identity is not certain. Source material: PBMCs or a T cell subset sorted from them (not recorded which). The CDR3 loop reads CSVDRAATDTQYF. In nucleotides, the sequence is TGCAGCGTTGATAGGGCAGCCACAGATACGCAGTATTTT.